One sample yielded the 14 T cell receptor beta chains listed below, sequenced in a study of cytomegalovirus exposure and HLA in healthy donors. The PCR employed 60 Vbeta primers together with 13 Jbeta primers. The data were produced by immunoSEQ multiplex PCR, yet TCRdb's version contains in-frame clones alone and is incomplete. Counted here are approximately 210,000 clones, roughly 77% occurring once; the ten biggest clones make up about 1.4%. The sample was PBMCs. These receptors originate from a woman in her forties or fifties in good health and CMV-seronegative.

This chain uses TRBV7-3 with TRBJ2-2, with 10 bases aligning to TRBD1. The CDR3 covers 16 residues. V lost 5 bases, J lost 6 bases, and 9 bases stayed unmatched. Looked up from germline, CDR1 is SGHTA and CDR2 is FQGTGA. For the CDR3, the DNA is TGTGCCAGCAGCCCCCAAGGACAGGGGGTTGCCGGGGAGCTGTTTTTT. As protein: CASSPQGQGVAGELFF.

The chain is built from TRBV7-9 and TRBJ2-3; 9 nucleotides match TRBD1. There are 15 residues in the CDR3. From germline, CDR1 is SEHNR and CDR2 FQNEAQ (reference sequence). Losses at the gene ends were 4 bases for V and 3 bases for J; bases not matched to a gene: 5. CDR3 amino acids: CASSYGTGYTDTQYF. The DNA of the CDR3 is TGTGCCAGCAGCTACGGGACAGGGTATACAGATACGCAGTATTTT.

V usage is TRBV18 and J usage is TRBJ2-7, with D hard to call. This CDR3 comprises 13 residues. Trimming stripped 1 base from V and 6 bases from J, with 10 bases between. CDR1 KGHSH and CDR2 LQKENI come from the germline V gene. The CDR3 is CASSPQSRSEQYF. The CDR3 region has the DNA TGTGCCAGCTCACCACAGTCTCGTAGCGAGCAGTACTTC. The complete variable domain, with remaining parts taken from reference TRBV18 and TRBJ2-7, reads NAGVMQNPRHLVRRRGQEARLRCSPMKGHSHVYWYRQLPEEGLKFMVYLQKENIIDESGMPKERFSAEFPKEGPSILRIQQVVRGDSAAYFCASSPQSRSEQYFGPGTRLTVT.

CDR3 protein: CASSRTSGGSWLSEQFF. The CDR3 nucleotides are TGTGCCAGCAGCAGGACTAGCGGGGGCTCCTGGTTATCTGAGCAGTTCTTC. The chain recombines TRBV2 with TRBJ2-1; 13 bases fit TRBD2. Losses at the gene ends were 6 bases for V and 9 bases for J; bases not matched to a gene: 14. The length of the CDR3 is 17 residues. Per the germline V gene, CDR1 is SNHLY and CDR2 is FYNNEI.

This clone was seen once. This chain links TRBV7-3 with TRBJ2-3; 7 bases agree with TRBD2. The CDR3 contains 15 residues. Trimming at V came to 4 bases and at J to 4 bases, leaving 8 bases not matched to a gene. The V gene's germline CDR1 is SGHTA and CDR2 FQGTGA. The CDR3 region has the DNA TGTGCCAGCAGCTCTACGGGGGGTGCGCCAGATACGCAGTATTTT. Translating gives CASSSTGGAPDTQYF.

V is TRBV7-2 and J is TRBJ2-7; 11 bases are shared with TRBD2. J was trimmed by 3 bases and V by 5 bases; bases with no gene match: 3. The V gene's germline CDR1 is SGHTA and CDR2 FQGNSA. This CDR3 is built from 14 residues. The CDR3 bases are TGTGCCAGCAGCGCACTAGCGGGGGTCTACGAGCAGTACTTC. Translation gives CASSALAGVYEQYF. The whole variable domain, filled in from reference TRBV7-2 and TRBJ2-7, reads GAGVSQSPSNKVTEKGKDVELRCDPISGHTALYWYRQSLGQGLEFLIYFQGNSAPDKSGLPSDRFSAERTGGSVSTLTIQRTQQEDSAVYLCASSALAGVYEQYFGPGTRLTVT.

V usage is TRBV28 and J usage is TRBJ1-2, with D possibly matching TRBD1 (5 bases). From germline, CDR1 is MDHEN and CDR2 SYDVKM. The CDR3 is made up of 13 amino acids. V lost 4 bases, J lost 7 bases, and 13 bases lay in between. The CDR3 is CASSSGRVAGYTF. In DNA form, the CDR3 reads TGTGCCAGCAGTTCGGGCAGGGTTGCTGGCTACACCTTC.

CDR3 DNA sequence: TGTGCCATCAGTGTCGACAGGTTCCCGAACACTGAAGCTTTCTTT. Translation: CAISVDRFPNTEAFF. This chain uses TRBV10-3 with TRBJ1-1, with D possibly TRBD1 on 6 matching bases. The CDR3 totals 15 residues. Germline CDR1 and CDR2: ENHRY and SYGVKD. V was pared by 4 bases and J by 1 base, with 13 bases between.

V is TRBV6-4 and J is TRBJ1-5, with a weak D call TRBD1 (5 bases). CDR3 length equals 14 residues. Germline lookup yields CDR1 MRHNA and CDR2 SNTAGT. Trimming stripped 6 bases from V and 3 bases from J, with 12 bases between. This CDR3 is CASRSAGSNQPQHF. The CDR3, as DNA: TGTGCCAGCAGATCAGCAGGGTCCAATCAGCCCCAGCATTTT.

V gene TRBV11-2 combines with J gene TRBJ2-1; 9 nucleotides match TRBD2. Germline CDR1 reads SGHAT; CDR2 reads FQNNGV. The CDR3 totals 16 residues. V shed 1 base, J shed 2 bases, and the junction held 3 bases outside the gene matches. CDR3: CASSLGSGGPYNEQFF. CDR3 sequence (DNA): TGTGCCAGCAGCTTAGGGAGCGGGGGGCCCTACAATGAGCAGTTCTTC.

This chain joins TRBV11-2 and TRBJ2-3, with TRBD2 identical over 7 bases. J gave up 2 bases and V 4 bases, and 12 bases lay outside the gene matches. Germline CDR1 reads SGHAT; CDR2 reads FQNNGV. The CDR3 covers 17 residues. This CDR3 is CASSSVRSGGFTDTQYF. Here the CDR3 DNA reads TGTGCCAGCAGCTCCGTTCGGTCGGGAGGATTCACAGATACGCAGTATTTT. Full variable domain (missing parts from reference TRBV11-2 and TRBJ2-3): EAGVAQSPRYKIIEKRQSVAFWCNPISGHATLYWYQQILGQGPKLLIQFQNNGVVDDSQLPKDRFSAERLKGVDSTLKIQPAKLEDSAVYLCASSSVRSGGFTDTQYFGPGTRLTVL.

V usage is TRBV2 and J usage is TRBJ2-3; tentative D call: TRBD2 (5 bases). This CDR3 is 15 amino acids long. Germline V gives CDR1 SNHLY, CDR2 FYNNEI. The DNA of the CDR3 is TGTGGATCGAGGGCCGCAAGCCTACGCACAGATACGCAGTATTTT. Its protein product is CGSRAASLRTDTQYF.

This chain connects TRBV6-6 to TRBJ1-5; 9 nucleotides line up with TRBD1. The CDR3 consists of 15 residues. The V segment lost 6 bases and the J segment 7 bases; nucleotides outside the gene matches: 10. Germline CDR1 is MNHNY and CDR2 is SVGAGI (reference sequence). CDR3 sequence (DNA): TGTGCCAGCAGATCCGGGACAGGGCGGGGGCAGCCCCAGCATTTT. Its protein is CASRSGTGRGQPQHF.

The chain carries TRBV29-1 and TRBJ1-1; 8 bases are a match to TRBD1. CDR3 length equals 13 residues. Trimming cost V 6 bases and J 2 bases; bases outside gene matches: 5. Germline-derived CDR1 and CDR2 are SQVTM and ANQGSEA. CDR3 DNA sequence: TGCAGCGTCGACAGGGGCGGCAACACTGAAGCTTTCTTT. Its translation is CSVDRGGNTEAFF.